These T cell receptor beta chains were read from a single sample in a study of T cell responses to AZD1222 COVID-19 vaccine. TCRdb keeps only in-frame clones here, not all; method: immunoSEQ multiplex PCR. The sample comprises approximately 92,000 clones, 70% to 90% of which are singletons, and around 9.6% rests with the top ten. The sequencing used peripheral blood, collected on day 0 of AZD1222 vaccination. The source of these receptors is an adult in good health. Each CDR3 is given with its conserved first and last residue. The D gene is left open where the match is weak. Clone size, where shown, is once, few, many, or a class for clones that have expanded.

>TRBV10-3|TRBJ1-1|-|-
CAISGKVNTEAFF
TGTGCCATCAGTGGCAAGGTGAACACTGAAGCTTTCTTT
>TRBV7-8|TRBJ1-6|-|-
CASSPGNSPLHF
TGTGCCAGCAGCCCTGGAAATTCACCCCTCCACTTT
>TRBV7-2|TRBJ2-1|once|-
CASSLASGGTLYNEQFF
TGTGCCAGCAGCTTAGCTTCGGGCGGGACCCTCTACAATGAGCAGTTCTTC
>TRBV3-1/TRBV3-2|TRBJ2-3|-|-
CASSPTGTGTSTDTQYF
TGTGCCAGCAGCCCCACCGGGACTGGTACTAGCACAGATACGCAGTATTTT
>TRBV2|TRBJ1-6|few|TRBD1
CASRARQGNSPLHF
TGTGCCAGCAGAGCGAGACAGGGAAATTCACCCCTCCACTTT
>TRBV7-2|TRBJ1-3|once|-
CASSLGGGGNTIYF
TGTGCCAGCAGCTTAGGGGGGGGCGGAAACACCATATATTTT
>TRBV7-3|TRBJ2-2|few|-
CASSSQGSAGELFF
TGTGCCAGCAGCAGCCAAGGGTCCGCCGGGGAGCTGTTTTTT
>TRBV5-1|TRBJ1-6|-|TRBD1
CASSLAGGEDSPLHF
TGCGCCAGCAGCTTGGCAGGGGGCGAGGATTCACCCCTCCACTTT
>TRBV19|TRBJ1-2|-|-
CASSPQESYDYGYTF
TGTGCCAGTAGTCCTCAGGAATCCTATGACTATGGCTACACCTTC
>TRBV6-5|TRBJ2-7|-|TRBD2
CASTLQAGGSYEQYF
TGTGCCAGCACCCTGCAGGCGGGGGGCTCCTACGAGCAGTACTTC
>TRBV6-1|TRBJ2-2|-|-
CASSEGIIGGELFF
TGTGCCAGCAGTGAAGGCATAATAGGGGGGGAGCTGTTTTTT
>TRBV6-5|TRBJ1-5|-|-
CASGPANQPQHF
TGTGCCAGCGGGCCAGCTAATCAGCCCCAGCATTTT
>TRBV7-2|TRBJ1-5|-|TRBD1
CASSSTGGNQPQHF
TGTGCCAGCAGCTCGACAGGGGGCAATCAGCCCCAGCATTTT
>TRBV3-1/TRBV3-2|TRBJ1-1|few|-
CASSQVATKTEAFF
TGTGCCAGCAGCCAAGTTGCAACGAAGACTGAAGCTTTCTTT
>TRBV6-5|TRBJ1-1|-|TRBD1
CASRRDRGLNTEAFF
TGTGCCAGCAGGAGGGACAGGGGGCTAAACACTGAAGCTTTCTTT
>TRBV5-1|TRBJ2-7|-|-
CASSPTRGDDDEQYF
TGCGCCAGCAGCCCAACCAGAGGGGATGATGACGAGCAGTACTTC
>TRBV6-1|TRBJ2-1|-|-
CASSEGRSVYNEQFF
TGTGCCAGCAGTGAAGGGCGGAGTGTCTACAATGAGCAGTTCTTC
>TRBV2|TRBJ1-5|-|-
CASRGGVGQPQHF
TGTGCCAGCAGGGGGGGTGTAGGACAGCCCCAGCATTTT
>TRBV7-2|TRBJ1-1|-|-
CASSLSMNTEAFF
TGTGCCAGCAGCTTAAGCATGAACACTGAAGCTTTCTTT
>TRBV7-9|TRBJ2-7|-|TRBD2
CASSVAGVSYEQYF
TGTGCCAGCAGCGTAGCGGGAGTGTCCTACGAGCAGTACTTC
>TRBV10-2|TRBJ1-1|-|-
CASSENRNTEAFF
TGCGCCAGCAGTGAGAACAGGAACACTGAAGCTTTCTTT
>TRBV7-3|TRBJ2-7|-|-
CASSSGGGYEQYF
TGTGCCAGCAGCTCAGGAGGAGGGTACGAGCAGTACTTC
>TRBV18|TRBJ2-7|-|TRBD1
CASSPRGQGAHEQYF
TGTGCCAGCTCACCACGAGGACAGGGGGCCCACGAGCAGTACTTC
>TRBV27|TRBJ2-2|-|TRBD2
CASIGLAGGRSTGELFF
TGTGCCAGCATTGGACTAGCGGGAGGGCGCAGCACCGGGGAGCTGTTTTTT
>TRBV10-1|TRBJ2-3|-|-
CASTGGTGPLGPLTDTQYF
TGCGCCAGCACGGGAGGGACAGGTCCTCTCGGCCCACTCACAGATACGCAGTATTTT
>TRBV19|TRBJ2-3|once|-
CASSPTRLAVPTDTQYF
TGTGCCAGTAGTCCCACTAGATTAGCGGTTCCCACAGATACGCAGTATTTT
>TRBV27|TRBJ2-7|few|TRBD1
CASSEQGIPYEQYF
TGTGCCAGCAGTGAACAGGGGATCCCCTACGAGCAGTACTTC
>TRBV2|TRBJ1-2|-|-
CASSEQGNYGYTF
TGTGCCAGCAGTGAACAGGGAAACTATGGCTACACCTTC
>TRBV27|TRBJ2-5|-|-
CASSSRLVGTQYF
TGTGCCAGCAGTTCCAGACTAGTAGGGACCCAGTACTTC
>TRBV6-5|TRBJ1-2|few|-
CASSFGGGPNYGYTF
TGTGCCAGCAGCTTCGGGGGGGGGCCGAACTATGGCTACACCTTC
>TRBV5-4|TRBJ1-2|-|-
CASSLVSSSYGYTF
TGTGCCAGCAGCTTGGTGAGCAGTAGCTATGGCTACACCTTC
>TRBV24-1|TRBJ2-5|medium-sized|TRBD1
CATTFRGDRDGETQYF
TGTGCCACCACATTTCGTGGGGACAGGGACGGAGAGACCCAGTACTTC
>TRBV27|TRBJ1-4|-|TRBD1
CASSWITGGVEKLFF
TGTGCCAGCAGTTGGATAACAGGGGGCGTTGAAAAACTGTTTTTT
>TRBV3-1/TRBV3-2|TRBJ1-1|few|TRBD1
CASSTGDMNTEAFF
TGTGCCAGCAGTACAGGGGATATGAACACTGAAGCTTTCTTT
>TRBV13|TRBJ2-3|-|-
CASTRTDTQYF
TGTGCCAGCACCCGCACAGATACGCAGTATTTT
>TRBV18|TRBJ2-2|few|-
CASSAMDGGHTGELFF
TGTGCCAGCTCGGCAATGGACGGGGGTCACACCGGGGAGCTGTTTTTT
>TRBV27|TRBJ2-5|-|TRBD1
CASRNRGETQYF
TGTGCCAGCAGAAACAGGGGAGAGACCCAGTACTTC
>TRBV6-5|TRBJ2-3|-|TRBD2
CASSYSSGADTDTQYF
TGTGCCAGCAGTTACTCTAGCGGGGCTGACACAGATACGCAGTATTTT
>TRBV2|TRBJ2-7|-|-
CASRVSGPGYEQYF
TGTGCCAGCAGGGTGAGTGGGCCGGGATACGAGCAGTACTTC
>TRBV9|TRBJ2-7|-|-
CASSRMGAYEQYF
TGTGCCAGCAGCCGGATGGGGGCTTACGAGCAGTACTTC
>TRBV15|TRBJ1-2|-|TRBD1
CATSETRGRGNYGYTF
TGTGCCACCAGCGAAACCAGGGGGCGCGGGAACTATGGCTACACCTTC